This TCR beta chain came from a study of blood T cells in healthy people across ages. Sample-barcoded 5' priming and a J-beta primer mix drove a second PCR of about 6 to 11 cycles. MiXCR, run by TCRdb on the 5' RACE reads, gives a single entry per CDR3 protein. The sample includes about 1.8 million distinct CDR3 sequences, around 50% seen only once; the top ten take over 2%. The CDR3 extends over 15 amino acids. With 2 bases removed from V and 2 bases from J, the gap between germline ends came to 13 bases. Germline loops: CDR1 MDHEN, CDR2 SYDVKM. The people who gave samples were healthy Caucasians from Russia, aged roughly 6 to 95. Each donor gave ten milliliters of peripheral blood. On this clonotype itself: Its target is not known.

Overall study results and limits: Strongly correlated with naive T cell percentage was TCR beta diversity. TCR beta diversity, measured per million T cells, fell in a roughly linear way with age.

Sequencing input: blood. The clonotype comes from a woman aged 40-49 years in good health. The chain carries TRBV28 and TRBJ2-7; either TRBD1 or TRBD2 may supply D (6 bases each). The CDR3 is CASSLVSGAAYEQYF. The CDR3 DNA is TGTGCCAGCAGTTTAGTATCGGGGGCAGCCTACGAGCAGTACTTC.